This record concerns one TCR beta chain sequence. Sequenced by immunoSEQ multiplex PCR; TCRdb stores in-frame clones only, minus some. This table holds 25,000 to 30,000 clones, 70% to 85% found once. The data stem from a study of sequential checkpoint blockade in melanoma. The CDR3 length is 16 residues. Germline loops: CDR1 LGHNA, CDR2 YNFKEQ. V was clipped by 0 bases and J by 0 bases, with 8 bases between them. Treatment noted: randomized to nivolumab then ipilimumab (arm A) or the reverse (arm B). PBMC sorting kept live CD3+CD8+ cells without CD19 or CD56. This chain links TRBV4-2 with TRBJ2-2; tentatively, D is TRBD1 (5 bases). This TCR was sampled from a human donor with melanoma. The sample consisted of CD8+ T cells sorted from blood (inferred from file names), taken from a patient given nivolumab and ipilimumab in sequence. CDR3: CASSQDRAPNTGELFF. CDR3 nucleotide sequence: TGTGCCAGCAGCCAAGACAGGGCTCCGAACACCGGGGAGCTGTTTTTT.